The 9 T cell receptor beta chains below were found in one sample sequenced in a study of beta chain features in type 1 diabetes. Study outcomes and limitations: For Type 1 diabetes patients, all four CD4+ subsets carried TCRB CDR3s that were moderately but significantly shorter.

Reverse transcribing all isolated RNA meant expressed TCRB transcripts were sequenced. Profiled with immunoSEQ multiplex PCR; TCRdb holds only in-frame clones, not every one. This table has some 160,000 clones, roughly 10% appearing once. No antigens are known for them. Source material: central memory CD4+ T cells from blood. These receptors all stem from a woman in her 30s with type 1 diabetes.

There are a few counts of this clone. The CDR3 nucleotides are TGCAGCGTTAATAGCGGAGGCACAGATACGCAGTATTTT. This sequence encodes CSVNSGGTDTQYF. V usage is TRBV29-1 and J usage is TRBJ2-3; D may be TRBD2 (6 bases). CDR3 length: 13 amino acids. Trimming cost V 5 bases and J 1 base, with 10 bases left between them. From germline, CDR1 is SQVTM and CDR2 ANQGSEA.

This clone occurred a few times. This rearrangement joins TRBV6-6 to TRBJ2-5; a possible D gene is TRBD1 (7 bases). The germline gives CDR1 MNHNY, CDR2 SVGAGI (reference sequence). The CDR3 runs 15 residues. V was trimmed by 9 bases and J by 5 bases, leaving 22 bases between them. In DNA, the CDR3 is TGTGCCAGTACGACCCGACAGGGAGGTGAGGAGACCCAGTACTTC. It yields the protein CASTTRQGGEETQYF.

The sample holds a few counts of this clone. The chain carries TRBV7-3 and TRBJ1-1, with 9 bases that match TRBD1. Germline CDR1 SGHTA, CDR2 FQGTGA. The length of the CDR3 is 14 residues. V shed 5 bases, J shed 5 bases, and the junction held 6 bases outside the gene matches. The CDR3 sequence is CASSDDRGRTEAFF. In nucleotides, the CDR3 is TGTGCCAGCAGCGACGACAGGGGGAGAACTGAAGCTTTCTTT.

The V call is TRBV5-1, the J call TRBJ2-1, with 13 bases that match TRBD2. V was pared by 0 bases and J by 16 bases, with 7 bases of the junction left unmatched. The CDR3 has 14 residues. Germline CDR1 SGHRS, CDR2 YFSETQ. The CDR3 nucleotides are TGCGCCAGCAGCTTGGGGACTAGCGGGAGTGGGGAATTCTTC. Translation: CASSLGTSGSGEFF.

The V and J genes are TRBV28 and TRBJ2-7; 7 nucleotides match TRBD1. From germline, CDR1 is MDHEN and CDR2 SYDVKM. CDR3 length: 13 residues. V was pared by 3 bases and J by 9 bases, with 8 bases of the junction left unmatched. CDR3 in amino acids: CASSLGQTPSQYF. CDR3 bases: TGTGCCAGCAGTTTGGGACAGACCCCTTCGCAGTACTTC.

The chain is built from TRBV10-3 and TRBJ2-3; TRBD2 matches 9 bases. Unmatched junction bases numbered 7, after V lost 9 bases and J lost 3 bases. CDR1 and CDR2 (germline): ENHRY, SYGVKD. The CDR3 extends over 14 amino acids. For the CDR3, the DNA is TGTGCCATAGGCGGGAGGGAAACAACAGATACGCAGTATTTT. Its translation is CAIGGRETTDTQYF.

The J gene is TRBJ2-3, the V gene TRBV14; tentatively, D is TRBD2 (6 bases). Germline loops: CDR1 SGHDN, CDR2 FVKESK. This CDR3 region has 16 residues. Trimming took 0 bases from V and 0 from J, leaving 10 bases between them. The CDR3 region is CASSQDPGVSTDTQYF. DNA for the CDR3: TGTGCCAGCAGCCAAGACCCGGGGGTTAGCACAGATACGCAGTATTTT.

This sequence joins TRBV19 and TRBJ2-1; 8 positions match TRBD2. Germline loops: CDR1 LNHDA, CDR2 SQIVND (reference sequence). This CDR3 is 14 amino acids long. Germline trimming cut 6 bases from V and 0 bases from J; bases unmatched to any gene: 1. Here the CDR3 DNA reads TGTGCCAGTAGAGGGACTAGCTCCTACAATGAGCAGTTCTTC. This encodes CASRGTSSYNEQFF.

This clone was recorded a few times. This sequence joins TRBV7-9 and TRBJ2-3, with D possibly matching TRBD2 (5 bases). The ends were cut back, 3 bases at V and 4 bases at J, with 14 bases in the middle. Germline V gives CDR1 SEHNR, CDR2 FQNEAQ (reference sequence). The CDR3 totals 15 residues. CDR3 sequence (DNA): TGTGCCAGCAGCTTGAGGGTCGATTTGTCAGATACGCAGTATTTT. Protein product: CASSLRVDLSDTQYF.